Listed here are 2 T cell receptor beta chains from one sample, sequenced in a study of T cell clonality in common variable immunodeficiency. Whole-study results and caveats: Common variable immunodeficiency TCR beta sequences reportedly had fewer deletions and N-nucleotide insertions.

For these TCRs, the target antigens are not known. TCRdb's copy holds only in-frame clones and misses some; the assay was immunoSEQ multiplex PCR. The sample is made up of roughly 34,000 clones, none counted only once. Material for sequencing was peripheral blood mononuclear cells. These receptor sequences come from a human donor with common variable immunodeficiency.

This clone appeared a few times. The read comes to an end 3 residues before the CDR3 does, leaving the germline J gene to fill in the end. The chain combines TRBV19 with TRBJ1-2; unclear D gene. Germline lookup yields CDR1 LNHDA and CDR2 SQIVND (reference sequence). The CDR3 runs to 11 residues. V shed 9 bases and J shed 2 bases, with 7 bases lying between them. The sequenced CDR3 bases are TGTGCCAGCCAGAGGAACTATGGC. Its protein is CASQRNYG. The whole CDR3 protein reads CASQRNYGYTF.

This clone was counted many times. Read data end 3 residues before the CDR3 end; the end is taken from the germline J gene. The rearrangement joins TRBV4-2 to TRBJ2-1; 7 bases fit TRBD2. Germline CDR1 is LGHNA and CDR2 is YNFKEQ. The trim removed 0 bases at V and 7 bases at J, leaving 9 bases unmatched. The CDR3 contains 16 residues. The sequenced part of the CDR3 DNA is TGTGCCAGCAGCCAAGATACGGGCGGGGGATGGAATGAG. Translation gives CASSQDTGGGWNE. The whole CDR3 protein is CASSQDTGGGWNEQFF.